This TCR beta chain was sequenced in a study of T cell responses to AZD1222 COVID-19 vaccine. Germline loops: CDR1 MNHEY, CDR2 SVGEGT. Trimming shortened V by 3 bases and J by 1 base, and 12 bases separated the two germline ends. The CDR3 loop spans 15 amino acids. Generated by immunoSEQ multiplex PCR, the TCRdb table keeps only in-frame clones and is missing some. The data show roughly 90,000 clones, roughly nine tenths seen once. The rearrangement links TRBV6-2 or TRBV6-3 to TRBJ1-1, with D maybe TRBD1 (5 bases). The sequencing here drew on peripheral blood, taken 28 days after the second AZD1222 dose. The receptor comes from an adult who received the AZD1222 COVID-19 vaccine. The DNA for the CDR3 is TGTGCCAGCAGTTATCCCGGACACGGGAACACTGAAGCTTTCTTT. As protein: CASSYPGHGNTEAFF.